Below are 21 T cell receptor beta chains sequenced from a single sample in a study of T cells in Graves' hyperthyroidism and ophthalmopathy (dated by TCRdb to between 2018 and 2020). The library relied on multiplex PCR. The run used an Illumina HiSeq 2000. TCR beta CDR3 regions were amplified from RNA transcripts. For the first round of RT-PCR on the TCR CDR3, the HTBI primer set was used together with the Qiagen OneStep RT-PCR kit. TCRdb took the public reads, trimmed them with fastp at Q25, ran MiXCR for clone calling and kept in-frame beta chains. Identical CDR3 protein sequences are pooled into one entry, listed with their most common genes and DNA. Here the sample has 300,000 to 500,000 distinct CDR3 sequences; around 15% occur a single time. 25% to 30% of the sample belongs to the ten largest clones. Material: blood. These receptors originate from a man over 45 with Graves' ophthalmopathy.

The chain joins TRBV7-9 to TRBJ1-1, with D perhaps matching TRBD1 (5 bases). Trimming left V 5 bases short and J 2 bases short, with 21 bases between. This CDR3 is built from 17 residues. Per the germline V gene, CDR1 is SEHNR and CDR2 is FQNEAQ (reference sequence). CDR3 DNA: TGTGCCAGCAGCCCCAGAGGGGTGTCGGTACGAAACACTGAAGCTTTCTTT. Amino acids: CASSPRGVSVRNTEAFF. Based on the CDR3 plus reference TRBV7-9 and TRBJ1-1, the full variable domain is DTGVSQNPRHKITKRGQNVTFRCDPISEHNRLYWYRQTLGQGPEFLTYFQNEAQLEKSRLLSDRFSAERPKGSFSTLEIQRTEQGDSAMYLCASSPRGVSVRNTEAFFGQGTRLTVV.

The V call is TRBV18, the J call TRBJ2-5, with no clear D. This CDR3 is built from 12 residues. Germline V gene lookup returns CDR1 KGHSH and CDR2 LQKENI. V lost 6 bases, J lost 2 bases, and 7 bases lay in between. CDR3 bases: TGTGCCAGCTCGGGATATCAAGAGACCCAGTACTTC. Its translation is CASSGYQETQYF. The whole variable domain, remainder taken from reference TRBV18 and TRBJ2-5, is NAGVMQNPRHLVRRRGQEARLRCSPMKGHSHVYWYRQLPEEGLKFMVYLQKENIIDESGMPKERFSAEFPKEGPSILRIQQVVRGDSAAYFCASSGYQETQYFGPGTRLLVL.

The V gene is TRBV20-1, the J gene TRBJ2-1; possible D gene TRBD2, 5 bases. The CDR3 totals 14 residues. The germline gives CDR1 DFQATT, CDR2 SNEGSKA (reference sequence). The ends were cut back, 0 bases at V and 8 bases at J, with 14 bases in the middle. The CDR3 loop reads CSARETIGYDEQFF. As DNA, the CDR3 is TGCAGTGCTAGAGAGACTATAGGGTACGATGAGCAGTTCTTC.

This clonotype was observed at least ten times. The chain combines TRBV5-1 with TRBJ2-1; D uncertain. The germline gives CDR1 SGHRS, CDR2 YFSETQ. This CDR3 comprises 12 residues. V gave up 4 bases and J gave up 7 bases, with 9 bases separating them. The CDR3 sequence: CASSPLENEQFF. The CDR3 DNA sequence: TGCGCCAGCAGCCCCCTCGAGAATGAGCAGTTCTTC.

The chain employs TRBV7-9 and TRBJ2-7; 10 positions agree with TRBD1. The CDR3 extends over 16 amino acids. Looked up from germline, CDR1 is SEHNR and CDR2 is FQNEAQ (reference sequence). Trimming removed 6 bases from V and 4 bases from J; junction bases left unmatched: 12. The CDR3 bases are TGTGCCAGCAGACCCATAGGGACAGGGGCTGGTTACGAGCAGTACTTC. Translated: CASRPIGTGAGYEQYF.

This clonotype was seen repeatedly, ten times or more. This chain connects TRBV6-5 to TRBJ2-2, with unresolved D. Trimming pared 3 bases from V and 1 base from J, leaving 9 bases between. This CDR3 has 15 residues. CDR1 is MNHEY, CDR2 SVGAGI, per germline. The CDR3 DNA is TGTGCCAGCAGTTATCGCTCGGTGAACACCGGGGAGCTGTTTTTT. Protein: CASSYRSVNTGELFF.

This chain connects TRBV27 to TRBJ2-7, with D perhaps assigned TRBD1 or TRBD2 (5 bases each). The CDR3 runs 13 residues. The V end lost 7 bases, the J end lost 3 bases, and 13 bases lay between the germline ends. The germline gives CDR1 MNHEY, CDR2 SMNVEV (reference sequence). The DNA of the CDR3 is TGTGCCAGCATGGGACCAGCGTACTACGAGCAGTACTTC. Translating it yields CASMGPAYYEQYF.

The rearrangement joins TRBV29-1 to TRBJ2-7; D not resolved. The CDR3 is 12 residues long. Germline CDR1 SQVTM, CDR2 ANQGSEA. The V end lost 4 bases, the J end lost 2 bases, and 9 bases lay between the germline ends. The DNA for the CDR3 is TGCAGCGTTGCGTCCACCCCCTACGAGCAGTACTTC. This sequence encodes CSVASTPYEQYF.

This chain uses TRBV7-8 with TRBJ2-2; 14 bases map to TRBD2. Germline V gives CDR1 SGHVS, CDR2 FQNEAQ. The CDR3 runs to 18 residues. Trimming removed 5 bases from V and 5 bases from J; junction bases left unmatched: 10. The CDR3 coding sequence is TGTGCCAGCAGCGCCGCTGGGACTAGCGGGAGTAGGACCGGGGAGCTGTTTTTT. Its protein product is CASSAAGTSGSRTGELFF. The full variable domain, its missing parts supplied by reference TRBV7-8 and TRBJ2-2, is GAGVSQSPRYKVAKRGQDVALRCDPISGHVSLFWYQQALGQGPEFLTYFQNEAQLDKSGLPSDRFFAERPEGSVSTLKIQRTQQEDSAVYLCASSAAGTSGSRTGELFFGEGSRLTVL.

This rearrangement joins TRBV6-5 to TRBJ2-1; possible D gene TRBD2, 5 bases. Germline values: CDR1 MNHEY, CDR2 SVGAGI. The CDR3 contains 14 residues. The ends were cut back, 2 bases at V and 5 bases at J, with 10 bases in the middle. CDR3 residues: CASSYAREDNEQFF. DNA of the CDR3: TGTGCCAGCAGTTACGCCCGGGAAGACAATGAGCAGTTCTTC.

The chain couples TRBV12-5 to TRBJ2-1; D is ambiguous. V lost 2 bases to trimming and J lost 4 bases, with 3 bases between them. Germline assignment: CDR1 LGHNT and CDR2 FRNRAP. The CDR3 loop spans 12 amino acids. The CDR3 loop reads CASGLFYNEQFF. In DNA form, the CDR3 reads TGTGCTAGTGGTTTGTTTTACAATGAGCAGTTCTTC.

At least ten counts were recorded for this clonotype. The rearrangement links TRBV6-5 to TRBJ2-7; D may be TRBD1 or TRBD2 (6 bases each). This CDR3 spans 14 amino acids. V was trimmed by 0 bases and J by 5 bases, leaving 11 bases between them. Germline V gives CDR1 MNHEY, CDR2 SVGAGI. CDR3 nucleotide sequence: TGTGCCAGCAGTTACTCGAGGGGGAGGAACGAGCAGTACTTC. Protein: CASSYSRGRNEQYF.

This clonotype has only a few counts. Possible read error: a much larger clone is one base away. The genes are TRBV28 and TRBJ2-3, with a weak D call TRBD1 (5 bases). This CDR3 spans 12 amino acids. Germline V gene lookup returns CDR1 MDHEN and CDR2 SYDVKM. The CDR3 sequence is CVSSSLRGTQYF. DNA of the CDR3: TGTGTCAGCAGTTCACTAAGGGGTACGCAGTATTTT.

The sample holds many counts of this clonotype. The CDR3 spells CASSLASGRRHNEQFF. As DNA, the CDR3 is TGTGCCAGCAGCTTGGCTAGCGGGAGGAGGCACAATGAGCAGTTCTTC. This sequence joins TRBV11-2 and TRBJ2-1, with 11 bases that match TRBD2. Unmatched junction bases numbered 6, after V lost 3 bases and J lost 5 bases. CDR1 and CDR2 from the germline V gene are SGHAT and FQNNGV. This CDR3 is 16 amino acids long. Based on the CDR3 plus reference TRBV11-2 and TRBJ2-1, the full variable domain is EAGVAQSPRYKIIEKRQSVAFWCNPISGHATLYWYQQILGQGPKLLIQFQNNGVVDDSQLPKDRFSAERLKGVDSTLKIQPAKLEDSAVYLCASSLASGRRHNEQFFGPGTRLTVL.

In DNA form, the CDR3 reads TGTGCCAGCAGCCAAGTTTTCGACGAGACCCAGTACTTC. Residues: CASSQVFDETQYF. This chain joins TRBV14 and TRBJ2-5; D unclear. Trimming took 1 base from V and 5 from J, leaving 8 bases between them. CDR3 length equals 13 residues. Germline V lookup: CDR1 SGHDN, CDR2 FVKESK.

V gene TRBV9 combines with J gene TRBJ2-3; D is ambiguous. The V and J ends lost 1 base and 3 bases respectively, with 6 bases between them. Germline V CDR1 and CDR2: SGDLS, YYNGEE. The CDR3 sequence is 13 residues long. The CDR3 spells CASSVWHTDTQYF. CDR3 in DNA: TGTGCCAGCAGCGTATGGCATACAGATACGCAGTATTTT. Full variable domain (outside the CDR3, taken from reference TRBV9 and TRBJ2-3): DSGVTQTPKHLITATGQRVTLRCSPRSGDLSVYWYQQSLDQGLQFLIQYYNGEERAKGNILERFSAQQFPDLHSELNLSSLELGDSALYFCASSVWHTDTQYFGPGTRLTVL.

The chain couples TRBV2 to TRBJ2-5; D possibly corresponds to TRBD1 (5 bases). Looked up from germline, CDR1 is SNHLY and CDR2 is FYNNEI. CDR3 length: 15 residues. V lost 1 base, J lost 2 bases, and 11 bases lay in between. The CDR3 spells CASSEVLTEQETQYF. The CDR3 DNA reads TGTGCCAGCAGTGAAGTATTGACAGAACAAGAGACCCAGTACTTC. The entire variable domain, with the rest obtained from reference TRBV2 and TRBJ2-5, is as follows: EPEVTQTPSHQVTQMGQEVILRCVPISNHLYFYWYRQILGQKVEFLVSFYNNEISEKSEIFDDQFSVERPDGSNFTLKIRSTKLEDSAMYFCASSEVLTEQETQYFGPGTRLLVL.

The sample holds a few counts of this clonotype. V gene TRBV27 combines with J gene TRBJ2-1; 8 bases are a match to TRBD2. This CDR3 has 14 residues. V was clipped by 6 bases and J by 2 bases; unmatched bases: 3. From germline, CDR1 is MNHEY and CDR2 SMNVEV (reference sequence). CDR3 in DNA: TGTGCCAGCAGCGGGACTAGGACCTACAATGAGCAGTTCTTC. Its translation is CASSGTRTYNEQFF.

This clonotype was found a few times. The chain combines TRBV14 with TRBJ1-6; tentatively, D is TRBD1 (6 bases). CDR3 size: 17 residues. CDR1 and CDR2 from the germline V gene are SGHDN and FVKESK. The germline V and J ends were trimmed by 3 bases and 7 bases, with 19 bases remaining between them. The CDR3 DNA sequence: TGTGCCAGCAGCCAGCCCAGGAACAGGGTTGGGAATTCACCCCTCCACTTT. This encodes CASSQPRNRVGNSPLHF.

The rearrangement joins TRBV29-1 to TRBJ1-2, with unresolved D. In germline, CDR1 is SQVTM, CDR2 ANQGSEA. The CDR3 is 13 residues long. The V end was cut by 6 bases, the J end by 4 bases, with 15 bases between. CDR3 residues: CSVPSPRVYGYTF. The DNA of the CDR3 is TGCAGCGTCCCCAGCCCCCGGGTCTATGGCTACACCTTC.

This clonotype was seen at least ten times. The chain employs TRBV2 and TRBJ1-3, with no clear D. CDR1 and CDR2 (germline): SNHLY, FYNNEI. This CDR3 has 15 amino acids. V lost 2 bases and J 3 bases, leaving 11 bases between the germline ends. CDR3 nucleotide sequence: TGTGCCAGCAGTGAACAGGCGATTTATGGAAACACCATATATTTT. It translates to CASSEQAIYGNTIYF.